The 27 T cell receptor beta chains below come from one sample, sequenced in a study of blood T cell repertoires in COVID-19. The data were produced by immunoSEQ multiplex PCR, yet TCRdb's version contains in-frame clones alone and is incomplete. The data show some 250,000 clones, about 85% seen once. The sequencing sample was made of peripheral blood. The receptors were sampled from a man in his thirties or forties who had recovered from COVID-19.

The rearrangement links TRBV5-8 to TRBJ2-7; 8 bases fit TRBD1. This CDR3 has 15 residues. The J segment lost 3 bases and the V segment lost 4 bases, leaving 9 bases of the junction unmatched. Germline CDR1 SGHTS, CDR2 YDEGEE. The DNA of the CDR3 is TGTGCCAGCAGCAACCGACAGGGGTTCTACTACGAGCAGTACTTC. Its protein product is CASSNRQGFYYEQYF.

The chain carries TRBV6-1 and TRBJ1-5; tentatively, D is TRBD1 (5 bases). The V gene lost 0 bases and the J gene lost 5 bases, with 23 bases spanning the gap. Germline V gives CDR1 MNHNS, CDR2 SASEGT. The CDR3 consists of 19 residues. In DNA form, the CDR3 reads TGTGCCAGCAGTGAAGCGCGGGGGAGGGGCGGAGGGTTTGATCAGCCCCAGCATTTT. Translation gives CASSEARGRGGGFDQPQHF.

The chain links TRBV11-2 to TRBJ1-3; TRBD1 matches at 7 bases. This CDR3 is built from 14 residues. The trim removed 4 bases at V and 4 bases at J, leaving 4 bases unmatched. Germline V CDR1 and CDR2: SGHAT, FQNNGV. CDR3 DNA sequence: TGTGCCAGCAGCTCACCGGGACAGGGAAACACCATATATTTT. Encoded protein: CASSSPGQGNTIYF.

The chain uses TRBV15 and TRBJ2-3; the D is unclear. The germline gives CDR1 LNHNV, CDR2 YYDKDF (reference sequence). This CDR3 contains 14 residues. Between the trimmed V and J ends, which lost 0 bases and 2 bases, there was a span of 6 bases. The CDR3, as DNA: TGTGCCACCAGCAGAGACAGAAACACAGATACGCAGTATTTT. This gives the protein CATSRDRNTDTQYF.

This chain uses TRBV13 with TRBJ1-5; TRBD1 matches 7 bases. There are 15 residues in the CDR3. V lost 0 bases and J lost 1; bases outside the gene matches: 0. Germline V gene lookup returns CDR1 PRHDT and CDR2 FYEKMQ (reference sequence). The CDR3 coding sequence is TGTGCCAGCAGCTTAGGACAGGGGAGCAATCAGCCCCAGCATTTT. Translated: CASSLGQGSNQPQHF.

The rearrangement joins TRBV3-1 (or the pseudogene TRBV3-2) to TRBJ1-2; the D is unclear. CDR1 is LGHDT and CDR2 is YNNKEL in the germline V gene (reference sequence). This CDR3 spans 12 amino acids. V was clipped by 0 bases and J by 5 bases, with 4 bases between them. CDR3 sequence (DNA): TGTGCCAGCAGCCAAGATACTTATGGCTACACCTTC. Amino acid sequence: CASSQDTYGYTF.

V usage is TRBV7-3 and J usage is TRBJ2-5, with 13 bases fitting TRBD2. In germline, CDR1 is SGHTA, CDR2 FQGTGA. This CDR3 has 17 residues. V shed 2 bases, J shed 2 bases, and the junction held 5 bases outside the gene matches. This chain's CDR3 is CASSLGRLAGGQETQYF. Written as DNA, the CDR3 is TGTGCCAGCAGCTTAGGCAGACTAGCGGGGGGACAAGAGACCCAGTACTTC.

This sequence joins TRBV28 and TRBJ1-4; TRBD1 matches at 9 bases. V was clipped by 6 bases and J by 7 bases; unmatched bases: 6. Germline V CDR1 and CDR2: MDHEN, SYDVKM. The CDR3 spans 14 residues. Here the CDR3 reads CASRKTGGSEKLFF. The CDR3 DNA sequence: TGTGCCAGCAGAAAGACAGGGGGTAGTGAAAAACTGTTTTTT. The whole variable domain, remainder taken from reference TRBV28 and TRBJ1-4, is DVKVTQSSRYLVKRTGEKVFLECVQDMDHENMFWYRQDPGLGLRLIYFSYDVKMKEKGDIPEGYSVSREKKERFSLILESASTNQTSMYLCASRKTGGSEKLFFGSGTQLSVL.

Turning to this clone: Germline and junction disagree at one end, which may indicate a read error. V is TRBV6-1 and J is TRBJ1-4; tentative D call: TRBD1 (6 bases). The CDR3 has 16 amino acids. Germline CDR1 reads MNHNS; CDR2 reads SASEGT. CDR3 DNA sequence: TGTGCCAGCAGTGAAGCGCTCGGGGGGCAGGGGCCGGCGGGAATTTTT. It specifies CASSEALGGQGPAGIF.

This rearrangement joins TRBV7-2 to TRBJ1-6; tentatively, D is TRBD1 (6 bases). Trimming stripped 5 bases from V and 5 bases from J, with 22 bases between. The CDR3 has 18 residues. Germline lookup yields CDR1 SGHTA and CDR2 FQGNSA. The CDR3 spells CASSKRQRGSDNNSPLHF. For the CDR3, the DNA is TGTGCCAGCAGCAAACGACAAAGGGGGTCGGACAATAATTCACCCCTCCACTTT.

The J gene is TRBJ1-2, the V gene TRBV6-5, with 7 bases lining up with TRBD1. Germline V gene lookup returns CDR1 MNHEY and CDR2 SVGAGI. The CDR3 has 15 residues. With 0 bases clipped from V and 5 bases from J, the junction kept 6 bases outside the gene matches. CDR3 nucleotides: TGTGCCAGCAGTTACTCGAGACAGGGCGGATATGGCTACACCTTC. Residues: CASSYSRQGGYGYTF.

The chain has TRBV19 and TRBJ2-3; 8 nucleotides agree with TRBD1. Per germline, CDR1 LNHDA and CDR2 SQIVND (reference sequence). The CDR3 is made up of 17 amino acids. With 0 bases clipped from V and 5 bases from J, the junction kept 10 bases outside the gene matches. CDR3 amino acids: CASSIDLVRGLGDTQYF. CDR3 nucleotide sequence: TGTGCCAGTAGTATAGATCTGGTCAGGGGGCTTGGAGATACGCAGTATTTT.

This chain connects TRBV11-2 to TRBJ1-2; tentative D call: TRBD1 (6 bases). This CDR3 contains 18 residues. Germline CDR1 reads SGHAT; CDR2 reads FQNNGV. V shed 4 bases and J shed 2 bases, with 23 bases lying between them. In nucleotides, the CDR3 is TGTGCCAGCAGCTCCCTGACGTATGATCAGGGGCCCAACTATGGCTACACCTTC. Protein sequence: CASSSLTYDQGPNYGYTF.

This chain connects TRBV18 to TRBJ2-7; D is uncertain. The ends were cut back, 6 bases at V and 0 bases at J, with 12 bases in the middle. The CDR3 sequence is 14 residues long. Per the germline V gene, CDR1 is KGHSH and CDR2 is LQKENI. CDR3 bases: TGTGCCAGCTCCCGCCCATCGAGCTCCTACGAGCAGTACTTC. Residues: CASSRPSSSYEQYF. Filled out from reference TRBV18 and TRBJ2-7, the complete variable domain reads NAGVMQNPRHLVRRRGQEARLRCSPMKGHSHVYWYRQLPEEGLKFMVYLQKENIIDESGMPKERFSAEFPKEGPSILRIQQVVRGDSAAYFCASSRPSSSYEQYFGPGTRLTVT.

V gene TRBV6-1 combines with J gene TRBJ1-3, with D unresolved. The V gene lost 1 base and the J gene lost 2 bases, with 3 bases spanning the gap. Germline-derived CDR1 and CDR2 are MNHNS and SASEGT. The CDR3 extends over 13 amino acids. CDR3 residues: CASSEGAGNTIYF. CDR3 in DNA: TGTGCCAGCAGTGAAGGAGCTGGAAACACCATATATTTT.

The CDR3 DNA reads as TGTGCCAGTAGTAACCCCGGAGGACTACGCGAGCAGTACTTC. Encoded protein: CASSNPGGLREQYF. V is TRBV19 and J is TRBJ2-7; possibly TRBD2 for D (6 bases). The germline V gene encodes CDR1 LNHDA and CDR2 SQIVND (reference sequence). This CDR3 is 14 amino acids long. V shed 4 bases and J shed 6 bases, with 16 bases lying between them. The full variable domain, in which reference TRBV19 and TRBJ2-7 provide the parts outside the CDR3, is DGGITQSPKYLFRKEGQNVTLSCEQNLNHDAMYWYRQDPGQGLRLIYYSQIVNDFQKGDIAEGYSVSREKKESFPLTVTSAQKNPTAFYLCASSNPGGLREQYFGPGTRLTVT.

This sequence joins TRBV2 and TRBJ2-3; TRBD1 matches at 7 bases. The germline CDR1 and CDR2 sequences are SNHLY and FYNNEI. The CDR3 extends over 15 amino acids. Trimming removed 6 bases from V and 2 bases from J; junction bases left unmatched: 8. The CDR3 spells CASSDWTGDTDTQYF. The CDR3 DNA sequence: TGTGCCAGCAGCGACTGGACAGGCGACACAGATACGCAGTATTTT.

The chain links TRBV7-8 to TRBJ2-5, with D perhaps matching TRBD2 (7 bases). Trimming left V 5 bases short and J 2 bases short, with 18 bases between. This CDR3 is built from 16 residues. The germline gives CDR1 SGHVS, CDR2 FQNEAQ. In DNA form, the CDR3 reads TGTGCCAGCAGCCCCGTCGGGGGGCAGATACAAGAGACCCAGTACTTC. It is translated as CASSPVGGQIQETQYF.

The chain carries TRBV6-2 or TRBV6-3 and TRBJ2-5; TRBD2 aligns across 11 bases. J was trimmed by 0 bases and V by 6 bases; bases with no gene match: 6. Germline V gives CDR1 MNHEY, CDR2 SVGEGT. The CDR3 sequence is 16 residues long. As DNA, the CDR3 is TGTGCCAGCAGCCAGGGACTAGCGGAGTACCAAGAGACCCAGTACTTC. The encoded protein is CASSQGLAEYQETQYF.

This chain links TRBV5-6 with TRBJ1-4; D possibly corresponds to TRBD1 (6 bases). Per the germline V gene, CDR1 is SGHDT and CDR2 is YYEEEE. Trimming left V 4 bases short and J 12 bases short, with 19 bases between. The CDR3 runs to 14 residues. The CDR3 spells CASSGERGYRELFF. CDR3 in DNA: TGTGCCAGCAGCGGTGAACGGGGCTACAGGGAACTGTTTTTT.

The CDR3, as DNA: TGTGCCAGCAGCCAAGGTAGCGGGGGCCGCATCTCCTACAATGAGCAGTTCTTC. It specifies CASSQGSGGRISYNEQFF. V and J are TRBV4-2 and TRBJ2-1; TRBD2 matches at 9 bases. The germline V gene encodes CDR1 LGHNA and CDR2 YNFKEQ. CDR3 length: 18 amino acids. Trimming took 1 base from V and 0 from J; bases not matched to a gene: 7.

The CDR3 reads CASNPRTGAEKLFF. In DNA, the CDR3 is TGTGCCAGTAACCCACGGACAGGGGCCGAAAAACTGTTTTTT. The chain carries TRBV19 and TRBJ1-4; 9 bases map to TRBD1. V dropped 7 bases and J dropped 8; count of bases not matched to a gene: 8. There are 14 residues in the CDR3. From germline, CDR1 is LNHDA and CDR2 SQIVND (reference sequence).

The chain is built from TRBV5-1 and TRBJ2-2; 7 positions agree with TRBD1. J lost 8 bases, V lost 4 bases, and 11 bases had no gene match. CDR3 length: 15 residues. Germline V gene data show CDR1 as SGHRS and CDR2 as YFSETQ. The CDR3 region is CASSPGQAPGGELFF. The CDR3 nucleotides are TGCGCCAGCAGCCCTGGACAGGCCCCAGGAGGGGAGCTGTTTTTT.

V usage is TRBV10-3 and J usage is TRBJ1-6, with 7 bases lining up with TRBD1. CDR1 is ENHRY and CDR2 is SYGVKD in the germline V gene. After removal of 6 bases from V and 9 bases from J, the junction contained 5 bases not matched to a gene. This CDR3 is 13 amino acids long. CDR3: CAIRSGGSSPLHF. CDR3 bases: TGTGCCATCAGGTCAGGGGGATCTTCACCCCTCCACTTT.

This clone was counted at least ten times. V is TRBV5-5 and J is TRBJ2-2; tentatively, D is TRBD1 (6 bases). The CDR3 sequence is 15 residues long. Trimming cost V 0 bases and J 0 bases, with 6 bases left between them. Per germline, CDR1 SGHKS and CDR2 YYEKEE (reference sequence). In DNA, the CDR3 is TGTGCCAGCAGCTTGGAGGGGGCGAACACCGGGGAGCTGTTTTTT. Amino acids: CASSLEGANTGELFF.

This sequence joins TRBV12-3 or TRBV12-4 and TRBJ2-2, with D possibly being TRBD1 (5 bases). CDR3 length: 13 amino acids. The V end lost 5 bases, the J end lost 6 bases, and 10 bases lay between the germline ends. CDR3 DNA: TGTGCCAGCAGTCAACAGGCCGCCGGGGAGCTGTTTTTT. This codes for CASSQQAAGELFF.

V is TRBV6-5 and J is TRBJ2-7; a possible D gene is TRBD1 (5 bases). Trimming removed 2 bases at V and 1 base at J, with 9 bases between. This CDR3 is 14 amino acids long. Germline lookup yields CDR1 MNHEY and CDR2 SVGAGI. Here the CDR3 DNA reads TGTGCCAGCAGTTACACAGACAGTTCCTACGAGCAGTACTTC. Translated: CASSYTDSSYEQYF.